These 13 T cell receptor beta chains share one sample of origin, sequenced in a study of T cells after posttransplantation cyclophosphamide. Libraries were prepared by immunoSEQ multiplex PCR; TCRdb keeps only in-frame clonotypes and omits some of them. The sample includes roughly 2,600 clones, none of them occurring once. Cyclophosphamide on days +3 and +4 followed busulfan-fludarabine conditioning and a marrow graft. Sequencing used PBMCs, obtained 32 days after allogeneic stem cell transplant with posttransplant cyclophosphamide. Receptor source: a female patient between 50 and 59 years old who received an allogeneic stem cell transplant from a related donor, was CMV-positive, and had no GVHD. The graft donor may account for some of the T cells.

There are many counts of this clone. The V gene is TRBV7-2, the J gene TRBJ2-7; D might be TRBD2 (5 bases). The CDR3 runs to 14 residues. Trimming cost V 3 bases and J 4 bases, with 13 bases left between them. The germline V gene has CDR1 SGHTA and CDR2 FQGNSA. The CDR3 sequence: CASSFSLERYEQYF. CDR3 in DNA: TGTGCCAGCAGCTTTTCGTTAGAGCGGTACGAGCAGTACTTC.

This clone is medium-sized by share. J is TRBJ2-7 and V is TRBV11-1; TRBD1 matches 8 bases. Germline lookup yields CDR1 SGHAT and CDR2 FQDESV (reference sequence). Trimming at V came to 2 bases and at J to 6 bases, leaving 6 bases not matched to a gene. The CDR3 contains 14 residues. The CDR3: CASSLRDRGSEQYF. The CDR3 DNA reads as TGTGCCAGCAGCTTAAGAGACAGGGGTTCCGAGCAGTACTTC.

This clone counts as large (0.1 to 1%). This chain links TRBV2 with TRBJ1-4; D unresolved. CDR1 SNHLY and CDR2 FYNNEI come from the germline V gene. Trimming shortened V by 6 bases and J by 2 bases, and 10 bases separated the two germline ends. CDR3 length equals 14 residues. The CDR3 DNA reads as TGTGCCAGCAGCCAGACAAGTACTAATGAAAAACTGTTTTTT. Encoded protein: CASSQTSTNEKLFF.

This clone occurred many times. The chain carries TRBV19 and TRBJ1-5; no clear D. Trimming took off 1 base at V and 3 bases at J, with 13 bases between the two ends. The CDR3 is made up of 16 amino acids. Germline loops: CDR1 LNHDA, CDR2 SQIVND (reference sequence). CDR3 DNA: TGTGCCAGTAGTATAGGAAGGGTCAGGTCCAATCAGCCCCAGCATTTT. Translated, it gives CASSIGRVRSNQPQHF.

This clone was picked up many times. The rearrangement links TRBV30 to TRBJ1-5; tentative D call: TRBD1 (6 bases). Germline V gene lookup returns CDR1 GTSNPN and CDR2 SVGIG (reference sequence). Trimming cost V 3 bases and J 6 bases, with 12 bases left between them. This CDR3 contains 13 residues. Here the CDR3 DNA reads TGTGCCTGGAGCTTACAGGGTGGTCAGCCCCAGCATTTT. It yields the protein CAWSLQGGQPQHF.

By share, this clone ranks as medium-sized. The rearrangement links TRBV27 to TRBJ2-2; 7 positions agree with TRBD1. CDR3 length equals 14 residues. The germline CDR1 and CDR2 sequences are MNHEY and SMNVEV (reference sequence). V was pared by 10 bases and J by 0 bases, with 5 bases of the junction left unmatched. In DNA form, the CDR3 reads TGTGCCACCCAGCAGGGGGCGAACACCGGGGAGCTGTTTTTT. It is translated as CATQQGANTGELFF.

In its sample, this clone was seen many times. The V call is TRBV5-4, the J call TRBJ2-1; 9 nucleotides agree with TRBD2. With V trimmed by 4 bases and J by 6 bases, 23 bases remained unmatched. This CDR3 has 20 amino acids. CDR1 is SGHNT, CDR2 YYREEE, per germline (reference sequence). DNA of the CDR3: TGTGCCAGCAGCCCGCGCGGGGGGGCCTATCAGGCTAGCGGGATCAATGAGCAGTTCTTC. Amino acids: CASSPRGGAYQASGINEQFF.

Within the sample, this clone is medium-sized. The chain is built from TRBV9 and TRBJ1-4; TRBD1 matches at 8 bases. CDR3 size: 15 residues. Germline V CDR1 and CDR2: SGDLS, YYNGEE. V gave up 0 bases and J gave up 8 bases; unmatched junction bases: 6. CDR3 coding DNA: TGTGCCAGCAGCGTAGTAGGACAGGGCCGAGAAAAACTGTTTTTT. This gives the protein CASSVVGQGREKLFF.

This clone counts as medium-sized. This chain links TRBV6-5 with TRBJ2-7; possibly TRBD1 for D (6 bases). CDR1 is MNHEY, CDR2 SVGAGI, per germline. Trimming removed 6 bases from V and 4 bases from J, with 7 bases in between. The length of the CDR3 is 11 residues. The CDR3 here is CASRQGYEQYF. Written as DNA, the CDR3 is TGTGCCAGCAGACAGGGTTACGAGCAGTACTTC.

This clone was counted ten times or more. The rearrangement links TRBV7-6 to TRBJ1-5; D is uncertain. The germline CDR1 and CDR2 sequences are SGHVS and FNYEAQ. V gave up 1 base and J gave up 0 bases, with 7 bases separating them. The CDR3 contains 15 residues. The CDR3 nucleotides read TGTGCCAGCAGCTTAGAAGGGTATAGCAATCAGCCCCAGCATTTT. Amino acid sequence: CASSLEGYSNQPQHF.

In its sample, this clone was seen many times. V is TRBV19 and J is TRBJ1-2; TRBD1 matches 7 bases. There are 13 residues in the CDR3. The J segment lost 7 bases and the V segment lost 4 bases, leaving 6 bases of the junction unmatched. Germline loops: CDR1 LNHDA, CDR2 SQIVND (reference sequence). This CDR3 is CASSTDRAVGYTF. CDR3 sequence (DNA): TGTGCCAGTAGTACCGACAGGGCGGTTGGCTACACCTTC.

This clone was detected many times. The chain combines TRBV7-9 with TRBJ2-7; 8 bases align to TRBD1. Trimming took 5 bases from V and 4 from J; bases not matched to a gene: 7. The V gene's germline CDR1 is SEHNR and CDR2 FQNEAQ (reference sequence). This CDR3 comprises 14 residues. The CDR3 nucleotides are TGTGCCAGCAGCGAGTCAGGGGGCCCTTACGAGCAGTACTTC. Amino acid sequence: CASSESGGPYEQYF.

This clone is categorized as medium-sized (0.01 to 0.1%). The V and J genes are TRBV7-6 and TRBJ1-6; 7 nucleotides agree with TRBD1. After removal of 1 base from V and 4 bases from J, the junction contained 1 base not matched to a gene. CDR3 length equals 15 residues. CDR1 and CDR2 (germline): SGHVS, FNYEAQ. CDR3 protein: CASSLGTGYNSPLHF. In DNA form, the CDR3 reads TGTGCCAGCAGCTTAGGGACAGGTTATAATTCACCCCTCCACTTT.